Sequencing of this T cell receptor beta chain was carried out in a study of identifying expanded T cells in peripheral blood. Study-wide points: Over two and four weeks, about 17 and 20 clones changed, versus around 1.3 between replicates.

Trimming removed 4 bases from V and 14 bases from J; junction bases left unmatched: 4. The germline V gene has CDR1 DFQATT and CDR2 SNEGSKA (reference sequence). This CDR3 has 10 amino acids. Of note for this clone: Antigen: not known.

No infections or other immune events were documented during collection. Sequencing used immunoSEQ multiplex PCR; TCRdb keeps in-frame clones, though not all of them. The sample lists 50,000 or so clones; approximately 89% were seen once. The material sequenced was blood. The TCR was taken from a person between 18 and 70 years old in good health. This chain uses TRBV20-1 with TRBJ2-1, with TRBD1 identical over 8 bases. In DNA form, the CDR3 reads TGCAGTGCTAAGGACAGGGAAGAGTTCTTC. This translates into CSAKDREEFF.